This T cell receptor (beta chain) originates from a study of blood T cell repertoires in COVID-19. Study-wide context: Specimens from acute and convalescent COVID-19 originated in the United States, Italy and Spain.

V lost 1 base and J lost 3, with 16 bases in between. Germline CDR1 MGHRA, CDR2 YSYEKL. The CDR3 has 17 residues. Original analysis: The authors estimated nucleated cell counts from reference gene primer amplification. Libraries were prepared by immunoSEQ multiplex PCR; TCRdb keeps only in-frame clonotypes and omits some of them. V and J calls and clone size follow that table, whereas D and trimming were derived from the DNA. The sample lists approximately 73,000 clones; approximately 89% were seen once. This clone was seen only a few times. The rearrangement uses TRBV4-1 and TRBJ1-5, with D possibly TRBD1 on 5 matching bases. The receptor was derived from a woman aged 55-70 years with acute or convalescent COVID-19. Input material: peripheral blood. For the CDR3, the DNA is TGCGCCAGCAGCCAAGCGGCAGTTTGGGGCTACAATCAGCCCCAGCATTTT. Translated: CASSQAAVWGYNQPQHF.